A selection of T cell receptor beta chains follows, all from one sample in a study of identical twins. MiXCR was run by TCRdb on the 5' RACE reads, yielding one entry per CDR3 protein. Of 430,000 or so distinct CDR3 sequences in the sample, roughly 26% were seen once. This sample was also put to use in a study of T cells expressing NK-cell markers.

The sequencing sample was made of CD4+ T cells sorted from blood. All receptors come from a woman between 18 and 30 years old in good health. Both conserved end residues are part of each CDR3. D genes are given only for firm matches. Clone size is not always given. Where it is, it says once, few, many or a class for expanded clones.

V	J	D	size	DNA	CDR3
TRBV11-2	TRBJ2-3	TRBD1	.	TGTGCCAGCAGCTCCGGAAGACAGGGCTGGGGAGATACGCAGTATTTT	CASSSGRQGWGDTQYF
TRBV7-7	TRBJ2-5	TRBD2	.	TGTGCTAGCAGCCCGGGGGGGCCCACCGGGTCGGAGACCCAGTACTTC	CASSPGGPTGSETQYF
TRBV9	TRBJ1-6	.	few	TGTGCCAGCAGCCCTTCCGGTTTAAATAATTCACCCCTCCACTTT	CASSPSGLNNSPLHF
TRBV14	TRBJ2-2	TRBD2	.	TGTGCCAGCTGGAATAGCGGGGCGAACACCGGGGAGCTGTTTTTT	CASWNSGANTGELFF
TRBV20-1	TRBJ2-5	.	.	TGCAGTGCTAGGGTAACAGGGTTAGAGACCCAGTACTTC	CSARVTGLETQYF
TRBV6-2/TRBV6-3	TRBJ2-1	.	.	TGTGCCAGCACCCTTATAGAGCAGTTCTTC	CASTLIEQFF
TRBV12-3/TRBV12-4	TRBJ1-6	.	.	TGTGCCAGCTCTCAGACAGGAGAATCACCCCTCCACTTT	CASSQTGESPLHF
TRBV12-3/TRBV12-4	TRBJ2-7	.	.	TGTGCCAGCAGTAGGCTTGCGGGCGGGGAAAGCGAGCAGTACTTC	CASSRLAGGESEQYF
TRBV20-1	TRBJ1-6	.	few	TGCAGTGCTAGGGGACACTATAATTCACCCCTCCACTTT	CSARGHYNSPLHF
TRBV20-1	TRBJ1-1	.	.	TGCAGTGCTACGAGCCGGGCGGGGACTGAAGCTTTCTTT	CSATSRAGTEAFF
TRBV7-3	TRBJ1-1	.	.	TGTGCCAGCAGCGTCGGGAGCACTGAAGCTTTCTTT	CASSVGSTEAFF
TRBV15	TRBJ2-1	TRBD2	few	TGTGCCACCAGCAGACCGAGCGGGAGCCGCTACAATGAGCAGTTCTTC	CATSRPSGSRYNEQFF
TRBV10-2	TRBJ1-1	.	few	TGCGCCAGCACCTGGGCGGGTTCCATGAACACTGAAGCTTTCTTT	CASTWAGSMNTEAFF